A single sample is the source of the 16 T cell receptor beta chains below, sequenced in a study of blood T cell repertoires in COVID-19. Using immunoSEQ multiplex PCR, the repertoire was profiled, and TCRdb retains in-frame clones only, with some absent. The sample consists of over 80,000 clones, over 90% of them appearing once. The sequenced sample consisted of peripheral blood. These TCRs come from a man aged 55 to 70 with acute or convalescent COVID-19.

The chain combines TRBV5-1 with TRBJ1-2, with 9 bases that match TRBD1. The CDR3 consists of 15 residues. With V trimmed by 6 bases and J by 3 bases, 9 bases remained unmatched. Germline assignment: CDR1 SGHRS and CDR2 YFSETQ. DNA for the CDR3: TGCGCCAGCACCCTGGGGACAGGGTCGTACTATGGCTACACCTTC. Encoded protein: CASTLGTGSYYGYTF.

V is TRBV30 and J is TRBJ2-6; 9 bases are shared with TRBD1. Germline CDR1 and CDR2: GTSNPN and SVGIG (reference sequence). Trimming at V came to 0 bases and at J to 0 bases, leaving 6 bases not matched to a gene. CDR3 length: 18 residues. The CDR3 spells CAWSVTGTGTSGANVLTF. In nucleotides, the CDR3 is TGTGCCTGGAGTGTAACGGGGACAGGGACCTCTGGGGCCAACGTCCTGACTTTC.

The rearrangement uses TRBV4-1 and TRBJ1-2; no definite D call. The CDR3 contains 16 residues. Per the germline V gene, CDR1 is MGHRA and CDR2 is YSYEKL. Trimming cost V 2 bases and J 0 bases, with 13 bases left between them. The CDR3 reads CASSQSAAATNYGYTF. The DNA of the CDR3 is TGCGCCAGCAGCCAATCGGCGGCAGCTACTAACTATGGCTACACCTTC.

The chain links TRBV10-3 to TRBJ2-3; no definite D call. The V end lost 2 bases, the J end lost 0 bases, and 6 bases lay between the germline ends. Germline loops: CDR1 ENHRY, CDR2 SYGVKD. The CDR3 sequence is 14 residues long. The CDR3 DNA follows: TGTGCCATCAGTGAGGGCCAAAGCACAGATACGCAGTATTTT. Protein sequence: CAISEGQSTDTQYF.

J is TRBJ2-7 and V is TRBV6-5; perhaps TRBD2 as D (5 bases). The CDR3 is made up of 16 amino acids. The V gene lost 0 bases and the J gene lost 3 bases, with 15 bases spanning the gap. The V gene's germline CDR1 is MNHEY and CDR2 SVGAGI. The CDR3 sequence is CASSYSRWPRVYEQYF. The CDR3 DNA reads TGTGCCAGCAGTTACTCTAGATGGCCGCGGGTCTACGAGCAGTACTTC.

Here the CDR3 DNA reads TGTGCCAGCAGTGAACACTCCAATCAGCCCCAGCATTTT. Amino acids: CASSEHSNQPQHF. The gene calls are TRBV6-1 and TRBJ1-5; D ambiguous. Germline V CDR1 and CDR2: MNHNS, SASEGT. Trimming stripped 2 bases from V and 3 bases from J, with 5 bases between. The CDR3 has 13 amino acids.

The DNA of the CDR3 is TGTGCCAGTAGTCCGGACAGGGGACAAAGCAATCAGCCCCAGCATTTT. Protein sequence: CASSPDRGQSNQPQHF. The J gene is TRBJ1-5, the V gene TRBV19; 9 bases align to TRBD1. Germline CDR1 reads LNHDA; CDR2 reads SQIVND (reference sequence). Trimming removed 5 bases from V and 1 base from J; junction bases left unmatched: 6. The CDR3 sequence is 16 residues long.

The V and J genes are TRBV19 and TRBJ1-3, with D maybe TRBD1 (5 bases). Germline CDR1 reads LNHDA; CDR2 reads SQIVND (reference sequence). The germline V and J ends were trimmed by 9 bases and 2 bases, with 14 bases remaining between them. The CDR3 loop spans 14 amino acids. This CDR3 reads CASNQGVTGNTIYF. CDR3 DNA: TGTGCCAGCAACCAGGGTGTCACTGGAAACACCATATATTTT.

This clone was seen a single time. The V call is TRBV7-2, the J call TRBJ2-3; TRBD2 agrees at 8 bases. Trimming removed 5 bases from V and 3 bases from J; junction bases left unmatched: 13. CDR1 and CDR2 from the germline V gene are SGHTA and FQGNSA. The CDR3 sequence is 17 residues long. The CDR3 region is CASSPYNSGMKTDTQYF. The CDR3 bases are TGTGCCAGCAGCCCCTACAATAGCGGGATGAAGACAGATACGCAGTATTTT. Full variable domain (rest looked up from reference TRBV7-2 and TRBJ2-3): GAGVSQSPSNKVTEKGKDVELRCDPISGHTALYWYRQSLGQGLEFLIYFQGNSAPDKSGLPSDRFSAERTGGSVSTLTIQRTQQEDSAVYLCASSPYNSGMKTDTQYFGPGTRLTVL.

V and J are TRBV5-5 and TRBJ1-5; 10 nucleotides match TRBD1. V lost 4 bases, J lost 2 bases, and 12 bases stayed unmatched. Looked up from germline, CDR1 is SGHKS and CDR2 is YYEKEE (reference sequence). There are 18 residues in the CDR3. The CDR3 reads CASSGRDRGSAGNQPQHF. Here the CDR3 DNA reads TGTGCCAGCAGCGGCCGGGACAGGGGATCGGCCGGCAATCAGCCCCAGCATTTT.

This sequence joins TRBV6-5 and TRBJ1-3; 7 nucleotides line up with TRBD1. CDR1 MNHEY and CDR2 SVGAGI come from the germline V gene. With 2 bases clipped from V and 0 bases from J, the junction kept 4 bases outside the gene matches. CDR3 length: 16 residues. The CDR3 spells CASSYDRAISGNTIYF. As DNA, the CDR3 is TGTGCCAGCAGTTACGACAGGGCGATCTCTGGAAACACCATATATTTT.

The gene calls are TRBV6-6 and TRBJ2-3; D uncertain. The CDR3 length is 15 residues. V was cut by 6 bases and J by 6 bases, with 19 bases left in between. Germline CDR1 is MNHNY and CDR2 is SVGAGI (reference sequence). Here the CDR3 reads CASSLTPWAGDTQYF. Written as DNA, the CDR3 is TGTGCCAGCAGCTTGACACCGTGGGCTGGGGATACGCAGTATTTT.

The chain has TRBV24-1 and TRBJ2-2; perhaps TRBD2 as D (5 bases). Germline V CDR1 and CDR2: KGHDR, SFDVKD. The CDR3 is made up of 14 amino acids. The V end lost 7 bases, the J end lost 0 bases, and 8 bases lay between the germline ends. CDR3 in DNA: TGTGCCACCAGAGGAGGCCCGAACACCGGGGAGCTGTTTTTT. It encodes CATRGGPNTGELFF.

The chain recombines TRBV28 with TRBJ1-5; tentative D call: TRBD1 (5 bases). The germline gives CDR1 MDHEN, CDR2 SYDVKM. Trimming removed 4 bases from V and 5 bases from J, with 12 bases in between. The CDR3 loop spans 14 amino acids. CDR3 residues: CASSSPGVYQPQHF. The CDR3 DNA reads TGTGCCAGCAGTTCCCCGGGGGTGTATCAGCCCCAGCATTTT.

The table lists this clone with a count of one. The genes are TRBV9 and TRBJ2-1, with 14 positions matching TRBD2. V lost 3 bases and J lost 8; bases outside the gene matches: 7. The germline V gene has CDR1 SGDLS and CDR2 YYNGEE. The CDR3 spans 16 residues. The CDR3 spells CASSARGTSGSDEQFF. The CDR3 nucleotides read TGTGCCAGCAGCGCTAGAGGGACTAGCGGGAGCGATGAGCAGTTCTTC.

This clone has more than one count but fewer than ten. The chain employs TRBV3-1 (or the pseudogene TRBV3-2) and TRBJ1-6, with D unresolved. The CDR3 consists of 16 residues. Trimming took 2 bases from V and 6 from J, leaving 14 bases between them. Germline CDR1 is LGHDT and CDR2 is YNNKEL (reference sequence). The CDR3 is CASSQPSWGGNSPLHF. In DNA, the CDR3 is TGTGCCAGCAGCCAACCCTCCTGGGGAGGTAATTCACCCCTCCACTTT.